A single sample is the source of the 28 T cell receptor beta chains below, sequenced in a study of T cells after yellow fever vaccination. TCRdb used MiXCR to reprocess the 5' RACE reads, holding one entry per CDR3 protein. Of fewer than 350,000 distinct CDR3 sequences in the sample, 3% to 4.5% are singletons; the top ten hold around a quarter. Sample: PBMCs, taken on the day of the yellow fever booster vaccination. These receptors originate from a man between 18 and 35 years old who received the YFV17D yellow fever vaccine.

This clonotype has at least ten counts. V is TRBV7-9 and J is TRBJ2-5; D is unresolved. CDR1 and CDR2 (germline): SEHNR, FQNEAQ (reference sequence). The CDR3 is 12 amino acids. Between the trimmed V and J ends, which lost 5 bases and 5 bases, there was a span of 9 bases. CDR3 sequence: CASSGFHETQYF. The CDR3 nucleotides are TGTGCCAGCAGCGGATTTCACGAGACCCAGTACTTC. Filled out from reference TRBV7-9 and TRBJ2-5, the complete variable domain reads DTGVSQNPRHKITKRGQNVTFRCDPISEHNRLYWYRQTLGQGPEFLTYFQNEAQLEKSRLLSDRFSAERPKGSFSTLEIQRTEQGDSAMYLCASSGFHETQYFGPGTRLLVL.

This sequence joins TRBV29-1 and TRBJ2-7, with D possibly called TRBD1 or TRBD2 (5 bases each). V was cut by 3 bases and J by 0 bases, with 9 bases left in between. The CDR3 contains 13 residues. Germline lookup yields CDR1 SQVTM and CDR2 ANQGSEA. The CDR3 region is CSVEGDLSYEQYF. The CDR3 nucleotides are TGCAGCGTTGAGGGGGACCTCTCCTACGAGCAGTACTTC.

This clonotype was counted at least ten times. The chain is built from TRBV7-9 and TRBJ2-4, with D unclear. The CDR3 has 14 amino acids. The ends were cut back, 2 bases at V and 7 bases at J, with 12 bases in the middle. Germline values: CDR1 SEHNR, CDR2 FQNEAQ (reference sequence). CDR3 in amino acids: CASSLTWRSNIQYF. CDR3 bases: TGTGCCAGCAGCTTAACATGGCGGTCGAACATTCAGTACTTC.

This clonotype was counted only a few times. The chain couples TRBV5-1 to TRBJ2-2; D gene uncertain. Germline V CDR1 and CDR2: SGHRS, YFSETQ. The CDR3 runs to 14 residues. Trimming took 0 bases from V and 3 from J, leaving 6 bases between them. DNA of the CDR3: TGCGCCAGCAGCTTGGTTACAGACACCGGGGAGCTGTTTTTT. This encodes CASSLVTDTGELFF.

This clonotype was observed at least ten times. The rearrangement uses TRBV27 and TRBJ1-5; no clear D. Trimming removed 0 bases from V and 3 bases from J, with 3 bases in between. Per germline, CDR1 MNHEY and CDR2 SMNVEV (reference sequence). The CDR3 contains 13 residues. CDR3 nucleotide sequence: TGTGCCAGCAGTTTATCGTTCAATCAGCCCCAGCATTTT. This gives the protein CASSLSFNQPQHF.

The rearrangement links TRBV20-1 to TRBJ1-6; 7 bases are shared with TRBD1. CDR3 length: 15 amino acids. J gave up 7 bases and V 5 bases, and 11 bases lay outside the gene matches. The germline V gene has CDR1 DFQATT and CDR2 SNEGSKA (reference sequence). For the CDR3, the DNA is TGCAGTGCTCAACGACAGGGAGAGGTCAATTCACCCCTCCACTTT. It yields the protein CSAQRQGEVNSPLHF.

This clonotype came up a few times. The V call is TRBV12-3 or TRBV12-4, the J call TRBJ2-3; 7 positions match TRBD2. With 2 bases clipped from V and 11 bases from J, the junction kept 1 base outside the gene matches. CDR3 length equals 11 residues. CDR3 amino acids: CASSLSGGQYF. In DNA, the CDR3 is TGTGCCAGCAGTTTATCGGGGGGGCAGTATTTT.

The V gene is TRBV24-1, the J gene TRBJ2-3; D unclear. Germline CDR1 KGHDR, CDR2 SFDVKD. The CDR3 has 13 residues. V lost 5 bases and J 5 bases, leaving 10 bases between the germline ends. The CDR3 nucleotides read TGTGCCACCAGTGTTCATGGAGAAGATACGCAGTATTTT. Translation gives CATSVHGEDTQYF.

At least ten counts were recorded for this clonotype. The genes are TRBV4-1 and TRBJ1-1; D is undetermined. The CDR3 is made up of 14 amino acids. V was clipped by 6 bases and J by 1 base, with 12 bases between them. Germline lookup yields CDR1 MGHRA and CDR2 YSYEKL. CDR3 residues: CASRGPLRNTEAFF. CDR3 coding DNA: TGCGCCAGCAGGGGCCCGCTTCGGAACACTGAAGCTTTCTTT.

This clonotype appeared many times. V and J are TRBV10-3 and TRBJ2-3; no definite D call. Germline CDR1 and CDR2: ENHRY and SYGVKD. The CDR3 spans 13 residues. V dropped 4 bases and J dropped 5 bases, with 10 bases sitting between them. CDR3 DNA: TGTGCCATCAGTGTCAGCAGTAGAGATACGCAGTATTTT. It is translated as CAISVSSRDTQYF.

This chain connects TRBV7-9 to TRBJ1-2; the match to TRBD1 covers 9 bases. V lost 0 bases to trimming and J lost 4 bases; unmatched junction nucleotides: 3. Looked up from germline, CDR1 is SEHNR and CDR2 is FQNEAQ (reference sequence). The CDR3 runs 15 residues. The CDR3 coding sequence is TGTGCCAGCAGCTTAGCGGGGACAGGGCCCTATGGCTACACCTTC. Amino acids: CASSLAGTGPYGYTF.

This clonotype was picked up a small number of times. The chain uses TRBV20-1 and TRBJ1-1; D is unclear. The germline gives CDR1 DFQATT, CDR2 SNEGSKA (reference sequence). The CDR3 has 14 residues. V was cut by 2 bases and J by 5 bases, with 15 bases left in between. In nucleotides, the CDR3 is TGCAGTGCTAGAAGGGCCAAAGGTAGGACTGAAGCTTTCTTT. Translation gives CSARRAKGRTEAFF.

The V gene is TRBV12-3 or TRBV12-4, the J gene TRBJ2-1; perhaps TRBD2 as D (5 bases). V lost 5 bases to trimming and J lost 8 bases, with 13 bases between them. This CDR3 has 13 amino acids. CDR3 nucleotides: TGTGCCAGCAGTCGGGAAGTCGAGGATGAGCAGTTCTTC. As protein: CASSREVEDEQFF.

The J gene is TRBJ2-3, the V gene TRBV10-3; 7 bases match TRBD1. The CDR3 sequence is 15 residues long. The J segment lost 3 bases and the V segment lost 2 bases, leaving 5 bases of the junction unmatched. Germline CDR1 reads ENHRY; CDR2 reads SYGVKD. The CDR3 coding sequence is TGTGCCATCAGTGAGCCGGGACAGAAAACAGATACGCAGTATTTT. Residues: CAISEPGQKTDTQYF.

This clonotype was seen ten or more times. This chain uses TRBV6-5 with TRBJ1-1; D is possibly TRBD1 (5 bases). V was clipped by 4 bases and J by 4 bases, with 19 bases between them. This CDR3 spans 16 amino acids. Germline values: CDR1 MNHEY, CDR2 SVGAGI. The DNA for the CDR3 is TGTGCCAGCAGTTTACGGGACCCAAGAGCGGGCACTGAAGCTTTCTTT. This encodes CASSLRDPRAGTEAFF.

This clonotype was picked up many times. The V call is TRBV20-1, the J call TRBJ2-3; 9 bases match TRBD2. The V gene end was trimmed by 4 bases and the J gene end by 2 bases; junction bases not matched to a gene: 7. Germline V gene data show CDR1 as DFQATT and CDR2 as SNEGSKA (reference sequence). CDR3 length: 15 residues. CDR3 region: CSATKRGADTDTQYF. CDR3 nucleotide sequence: TGCAGTGCTACCAAGCGGGGGGCCGACACAGATACGCAGTATTTT.

This clonotype was picked up many times. The chain links TRBV5-1 to TRBJ1-4; 9 nucleotides agree with TRBD1. With 4 bases clipped from V and 7 bases from J, the junction kept 5 bases outside the gene matches. CDR1 is SGHRS and CDR2 is YFSETQ in the germline V gene. The CDR3 extends over 14 amino acids. The CDR3 here is CASSEGQGTEKLFF. The CDR3 DNA reads as TGCGCCAGCAGCGAGGGACAGGGTACTGAAAAACTGTTTTTT. Full variable domain (outside the CDR3, taken from reference TRBV5-1 and TRBJ1-4): KAGVTQTPRYLIKTRGQQVTLSCSPISGHRSVSWYQQTPGQGLQFLFEYFSETQRNKGNFPGRFSGRQFSNSRSEMNVSTLELGDSALYLCASSEGQGTEKLFFGSGTQLSVL.

This clonotype has only a few counts. A much larger clone lies a single base off, so this may be a read error. The V gene is TRBV5-4, the J gene TRBJ2-5; D is perhaps TRBD2 (6 bases). In germline, CDR1 is SGHNT, CDR2 YYREEE (reference sequence). The V end lost 3 bases, the J end lost 3 bases, and 6 bases lay between the germline ends. The CDR3 is made up of 12 amino acids. The CDR3 coding sequence is TGTGCCAGCAGCTGGGGGGAAGAGACCCAGTACTTC. Protein product: CASSWGEETQYF.

Many counts were recorded for this clonotype. The V gene is TRBV24-1, the J gene TRBJ2-5; D is ambiguous. The V end lost 2 bases, the J end lost 1 base, and 13 bases lay between the germline ends. In germline, CDR1 is KGHDR, CDR2 SFDVKD. The length of the CDR3 is 16 residues. The CDR3 loop reads CATSDSRTGGQETQYF. The DNA for the CDR3 is TGTGCCACCAGTGATTCGCGTACCGGCGGCCAAGAGACCCAGTACTTC.

This clonotype occurred a few times. The rearrangement links TRBV6-2 or TRBV6-3 to TRBJ1-2; D call uncertain. The CDR3 runs 13 residues. CDR1 is MNHEY and CDR2 is SVGEGT in the germline V gene. With 7 bases removed from V and 4 bases from J, the gap between germline ends came to 13 bases. The CDR3 DNA sequence: TGTGCCAGCACCCCCGAGCATTTCTATGGCTACACCTTC. Translating gives CASTPEHFYGYTF.

This clonotype was seen ten or more times. The CDR3 DNA is TGTGCCAGCAGCACTTGGACAGGGGGCGTCAATTCACCCCTCCACTTT. This gives the protein CASSTWTGGVNSPLHF. J is TRBJ1-6 and V is TRBV7-2, with 11 bases aligning to TRBD1. Germline V CDR1 and CDR2: SGHTA, FQGNSA. The CDR3 totals 16 residues. Trimming removed 5 bases from V and 7 bases from J; junction bases left unmatched: 7.

This clonotype was found many times. The J gene is TRBJ2-3, the V gene TRBV7-8; TRBD2 matches 10 bases. The trim removed 5 bases at V and 2 bases at J, leaving 7 bases unmatched. The CDR3 sequence is 16 residues long. Germline CDR1 reads SGHVS; CDR2 reads FQNEAQ. The CDR3 DNA reads as TGTGCCAGCAGCGCTAGCGGGGGACCTATCACAGATACGCAGTATTTT. Its translation: CASSASGGPITDTQYF.

Ten or more counts support this clonotype. CDR3 sequence reads: CARPSGTF. In DNA form, the CDR3 reads TGTGCCCGCCCCTCCGGCACCTTC. The chain links TRBV2 to TRBJ1-2, with D unresolved. The CDR3 is 8 amino acids. V dropped 11 bases and J dropped 13 bases, with 11 bases sitting between them. Germline values: CDR1 SNHLY, CDR2 FYNNEI.

This clonotype was observed many times. CDR3 nucleotides: TGTGCCAGCAGCCAAGTGTCCCCGGGTCTGGACAATGAGCAGTTCTTC. Its protein product is CASSQVSPGLDNEQFF. This rearrangement joins TRBV4-2 to TRBJ2-1; D gene ambiguous. CDR1 is LGHNA, CDR2 YNFKEQ, per germline. The V gene lost 1 base and the J gene lost 5 bases, with 15 bases spanning the gap. The CDR3 is 16 residues long.

This clonotype was counted ten times or more. The chain has TRBV5-1 and TRBJ2-7, with D maybe TRBD1 (6 bases). Germline CDR1 reads SGHRS; CDR2 reads YFSETQ. V lost 5 bases to trimming and J lost 3 bases, with 9 bases between them. The CDR3 is 12 amino acids. The CDR3 region is CASSRTDYEQYF. CDR3 in DNA: TGCGCCAGCAGTCGGACAGACTACGAGCAGTACTTC.

The chain joins TRBV20-1 to TRBJ2-3; possibly TRBD1 for D (6 bases). This CDR3 contains 14 residues. The germline gives CDR1 DFQATT, CDR2 SNEGSKA (reference sequence). With 4 bases removed from V and 2 bases from J, the gap between germline ends came to 13 bases. The CDR3 DNA reads TGCAGTGCTACACAGGACAGATTCACAGATACGCAGTATTTT. It encodes CSATQDRFTDTQYF.

This clonotype was seen many times. The CDR3 loop is CASSGSGPDGYTF. The CDR3 coding sequence is TGTGCCAGCAGCGGATCCGGGCCCGATGGCTACACCTTC. This chain connects TRBV9 to TRBJ1-2; D gene uncertain. The germline V and J ends were trimmed by 3 bases and 6 bases, with 12 bases remaining between them. The germline V gene has CDR1 SGDLS and CDR2 YYNGEE. This CDR3 comprises 13 residues.

The gene calls are TRBV10-3 and TRBJ1-5; 7 bases are shared with TRBD1. Germline values: CDR1 ENHRY, CDR2 SYGVKD. CDR3 length: 13 amino acids. V trimming: 6 bases; J trimming: 1 base; junction bases outside the gene matches: 0. The CDR3 here is CAIRDRSNQPQHF. The DNA for the CDR3 is TGTGCCATCAGGGACAGGAGCAATCAGCCCCAGCATTTT.